Shown below are 21 T cell receptor beta chains from a single sample sequenced in a study of blood T cell repertoires in COVID-19. TCRdb keeps only in-frame clones here, not all; method: immunoSEQ multiplex PCR. Altogether around 130,000 clones are present, roughly 81% being singletons, with the ten largest covering nearly 3.5%. The sample consisted of PBMCs or T cells enriched from blood (not recorded which). The source is a woman aged 45-60 years with acute COVID-19.

The V gene is TRBV7-9, the J gene TRBJ1-2, with D tentatively TRBD1 (6 bases). CDR1 and CDR2 (germline): SEHNR, FQNEAQ (reference sequence). V lost 4 bases and J lost 1, with 7 bases in between. The CDR3 loop spans 13 amino acids. CDR3 DNA: TGTGCCAGCAGCTCACAGGGTAACTATGGCTACACCTTC. Amino acid sequence: CASSSQGNYGYTF.

The V and J genes are TRBV5-1 and TRBJ2-3; D might be TRBD2 (6 bases). The CDR3 runs 15 residues. The germline V and J ends were trimmed by 3 bases and 6 bases, with 17 bases remaining between them. Germline values: CDR1 SGHRS, CDR2 YFSETQ. The CDR3 bases are TGCGCCAGCAGCTCAGGGCTGGCGGGACTCGATACGCAGTATTTT. Amino acid sequence: CASSSGLAGLDTQYF.

The genes are TRBV7-2 and TRBJ2-1, with 9 positions matching TRBD2. Trimming removed 8 bases from V and 2 bases from J; junction bases left unmatched: 16. CDR3 length equals 18 residues. Germline loops: CDR1 SGHTA, CDR2 FQGNSA. CDR3 region: CASARGPGLAGPYNEQFF. The CDR3 nucleotides are TGTGCCAGCGCAAGGGGCCCGGGACTAGCAGGCCCCTACAATGAGCAGTTCTTC.

This clone was recorded once. This chain links TRBV30 with TRBJ2-5; D is perhaps TRBD2 (5 bases). Per germline, CDR1 GTSNPN and CDR2 SVGIG (reference sequence). V was cut by 1 base and J by 5 bases, with 14 bases left in between. The length of the CDR3 is 14 residues. CDR3 sequence reads: CAWSAIQGGETQYF. CDR3 in DNA: TGTGCCTGGAGTGCCATACAAGGCGGGGAGACCCAGTACTTC.

The V gene is TRBV5-1, the J gene TRBJ2-5, with 10 bases lining up with TRBD2. With V trimmed by 0 bases and J by 5 bases, 7 bases remained unmatched. Germline V gene lookup returns CDR1 SGHRS and CDR2 YFSETQ. The CDR3 extends over 16 amino acids. CDR3 DNA: TGCGCCAGCAGCTTGGCGGCTAGCGGGAGAGGTGAGACCCAGTACTTC. Its translation is CASSLAASGRGETQYF.

In this sample, this clone turned up once. The genes are TRBV2 and TRBJ2-3; 8 bases align to TRBD1. V gave up 4 bases and J gave up 4 bases; unmatched junction bases: 7. The germline V gene encodes CDR1 SNHLY and CDR2 FYNNEI. The CDR3 extends over 15 amino acids. The CDR3 sequence is CASSVGTGVSDTQYF. CDR3 nucleotide sequence: TGTGCCAGCAGTGTGGGGACAGGTGTTTCAGATACGCAGTATTTT.

The V and J genes are TRBV29-1 and TRBJ2-3; TRBD2 is a possible D gene (6 bases). The germline gives CDR1 SQVTM, CDR2 ANQGSEA. Trimming left V 6 bases short and J 0 bases short, with 13 bases between. The CDR3 totals 14 residues. The CDR3 DNA reads as TGCAGCGTCGACGGACTACATAGCACAGATACGCAGTATTTT. This translates into CSVDGLHSTDTQYF.

This clone was recorded only once. The rearrangement joins TRBV29-1 to TRBJ1-4; possibly TRBD1 for D (5 bases). Trimming shortened V by 4 bases and J by 4 bases, and 19 bases separated the two germline ends. The length of the CDR3 is 16 residues. Germline V gene sequence: CDR1 SQVTM, CDR2 ANQGSEA. As DNA, the CDR3 is TGCAGCGTTGCGGTACCGAGACGGGGGTTTAATGAAAAACTGTTTTTT. The encoded protein is CSVAVPRRGFNEKLFF.

The chain uses TRBV9 and TRBJ2-3; TRBD1 or TRBD2 may be the D gene (5 bases each). CDR3 length: 15 residues. The V and J ends lost 4 bases and 2 bases respectively, with 14 bases between them. Per the germline V gene, CDR1 is SGDLS and CDR2 is YYNGEE. As DNA, the CDR3 is TGTGCCAGCAGCCTAGCAGGGATACTCACAGATACGCAGTATTTT. This translates into CASSLAGILTDTQYF.

This clone turned up a few times. The chain couples TRBV10-2 to TRBJ2-7; 7 bases map to TRBD2. Losses at the gene ends were 0 bases for V and 2 bases for J; bases not matched to a gene: 7. In germline, CDR1 is WSHSY, CDR2 SAAADI. The CDR3 is made up of 16 amino acids. In nucleotides, the CDR3 is TGCGCCAGCAGTGAGTCGGGAGGGCAGGTTGCCTACGAGCAGTACTTC. Its translation: CASSESGGQVAYEQYF.

The chain recombines TRBV13 with TRBJ2-3; 11 bases are a match to TRBD2. The CDR3 extends over 17 amino acids. The V gene end was trimmed by 4 bases and the J gene end by 0 bases; junction bases not matched to a gene: 6. Germline CDR1 PRHDT, CDR2 FYEKMQ (reference sequence). CDR3 residues: CASSSGLAAKSTDTQYF. The CDR3 bases are TGTGCCAGCAGCTCGGGACTAGCGGCTAAAAGCACAGATACGCAGTATTTT.

This chain links TRBV9 with TRBJ1-5, with D possibly being TRBD1 (5 bases). The V end was cut by 0 bases, the J end by 6 bases, with 13 bases between. CDR3 length: 15 amino acids. CDR1 is SGDLS, CDR2 YYNGEE, per germline. CDR3 residues: CASSVGYQGSQPQHF. In DNA form, the CDR3 reads TGTGCCAGCAGCGTAGGATATCAGGGTTCTCAGCCCCAGCATTTT.

The V call is TRBV19, the J call TRBJ2-5, with a weak D call TRBD2 (6 bases). Per the germline V gene, CDR1 is LNHDA and CDR2 is SQIVND (reference sequence). CDR3 length: 11 residues. V dropped 5 bases and J dropped 5 bases, with 6 bases sitting between them. CDR3 in DNA: TGTGCCAGTAGTCGGGGGGAGACCCAGTACTTC. This translates into CASSRGETQYF. Looking up the rest from reference TRBV19 and TRBJ2-5 gives the full variable domain: DGGITQSPKYLFRKEGQNVTLSCEQNLNHDAMYWYRQDPGQGLRLIYYSQIVNDFQKGDIAEGYSVSREKKESFPLTVTSAQKNPTAFYLCASSRGETQYFGPGTRLLVL.

The V and J genes are TRBV5-4 and TRBJ2-3, with 8 bases lining up with TRBD2. CDR3 length equals 16 residues. Trimming cost V 0 bases and J 2 bases; bases outside gene matches: 5. Germline V CDR1 and CDR2: SGHNT, YYREEE (reference sequence). The DNA of the CDR3 is TGTGCCAGCAGCTTGGTTGCGGGAGGCCTCACAGATACGCAGTATTTT. It translates to CASSLVAGGLTDTQYF.

This rearrangement joins TRBV7-9 to TRBJ2-3; tentatively, D is TRBD2 (6 bases). Per the germline V gene, CDR1 is SEHNR and CDR2 is FQNEAQ (reference sequence). V was shortened by 5 bases and J by 4 bases, with 13 bases between the two germline ends. This CDR3 contains 14 residues. The CDR3 here is CASSVSWGADTQYF. The CDR3 DNA sequence: TGTGCCAGCAGCGTCTCTTGGGGGGCAGATACGCAGTATTTT.

This clone has just one count. This sequence joins TRBV27 and TRBJ1-6, with 8 bases lining up with TRBD1. V lost 6 bases to trimming and J lost 10 bases; unmatched junction nucleotides: 2. CDR3 length: 12 residues. CDR1 MNHEY and CDR2 SMNVEV come from the germline V gene (reference sequence). CDR3 region: CASRDRESPLHF. In DNA, the CDR3 is TGTGCCAGCAGGGACAGGGAATCACCCCTCCACTTT.

The chain is built from TRBV18 and TRBJ1-2; 9 bases agree with TRBD1. Trimming cost V 3 bases and J 4 bases; bases outside gene matches: 9. CDR1 and CDR2 from the germline V gene are KGHSH and LQKENI. The CDR3 has 16 amino acids. CDR3 loop: CASSPLGTGGSYGYTF. As DNA, the CDR3 is TGTGCCAGCTCACCCTTAGGAACAGGGGGCTCCTATGGCTACACCTTC. Full variable domain (remainder filled in from reference TRBV18 and TRBJ1-2): NAGVMQNPRHLVRRRGQEARLRCSPMKGHSHVYWYRQLPEEGLKFMVYLQKENIIDESGMPKERFSAEFPKEGPSILRIQQVVRGDSAAYFCASSPLGTGGSYGYTFGSGTRLTVV.

The gene calls are TRBV5-1 and TRBJ2-3; 7 bases fit TRBD2. The CDR3 has 14 amino acids. CDR1 and CDR2 (germline): SGHRS, YFSETQ. V shed 6 bases, J shed 3 bases, and the junction held 7 bases outside the gene matches. DNA for the CDR3: TGCGCCAGCAAGGGCGGGAGTAGTACAGATACGCAGTATTTT. Translating it yields CASKGGSSTDTQYF. The variable domain in full, with the rest retrieved from reference TRBV5-1 and TRBJ2-3, is KAGVTQTPRYLIKTRGQQVTLSCSPISGHRSVSWYQQTPGQGLQFLFEYFSETQRNKGNFPGRFSGRQFSNSRSEMNVSTLELGDSALYLCASKGGSSTDTQYFGPGTRLTVL.

This rearrangement joins TRBV5-4 to TRBJ2-5; 7 bases are a match to TRBD1. The CDR3 has 14 amino acids. The trim removed 1 base at V and 5 bases at J, leaving 5 bases unmatched. Per germline, CDR1 SGHNT and CDR2 YYREEE (reference sequence). This CDR3 is CASSLFRDSETQYF. The CDR3 DNA is TGTGCCAGCAGCTTGTTCCGGGACAGCGAGACCCAGTACTTC.

The chain is built from TRBV24-1 and TRBJ2-7; TRBD1 matches 9 bases. The germline V gene encodes CDR1 KGHDR and CDR2 SFDVKD. CDR3 length: 16 residues. With 4 bases clipped from V and 3 bases from J, the junction kept 9 bases outside the gene matches. CDR3 DNA sequence: TGTGCCACCAGTGAGTCGGACAGGGGTAAACACTACGAGCAGTACTTC. Protein: CATSESDRGKHYEQYF.

The rearrangement joins TRBV19 to TRBJ1-1, with 9 bases identical to TRBD1. CDR1 LNHDA and CDR2 SQIVND come from the germline V gene (reference sequence). This CDR3 region has 15 residues. The J segment lost 4 bases and the V segment lost 7 bases, leaving 10 bases of the junction unmatched. The CDR3 DNA reads TGTGCCAGTATCCGAGGACAGGGGAGGGTCACTGAAGCTTTCTTT. It yields the protein CASIRGQGRVTEAFF.